This passage covers 16 T cell receptor beta chains from one sample sequenced in a study of T-cell memory formation after mild COVID-19. TCRdb passed the 5' RACE reads through MiXCR, listing each CDR3 protein once. The sample lists hundreds of thousands of distinct CDR3 sequences, 15% to 20% occurring once. The sample taken for sequencing was PBMCs or a T cell subset sorted from them (not recorded which). The receptor source for this set is a man younger than 30 who had mild COVID-19 (a few samples of this study predate the infection). Cell type and time point are not known.

The chain is built from TRBV4-3 and TRBJ2-5, with TRBD2 matching 9 bases. Looked up from germline, CDR1 is LGHNA and CDR2 is YSLEER. The CDR3 length is 16 residues. V lost 4 bases, J lost 4 bases, and 10 bases stayed unmatched. CDR3 nucleotide sequence: TGCGCCAGCAGCCCAACCTATAGCGGGGGAGGAGAGACCCAGTACTTC. This encodes CASSPTYSGGGETQYF.

The gene calls are TRBV5-1 and TRBJ2-7; D remains unclear. The CDR3 totals 13 residues. Germline loops: CDR1 SGHRS, CDR2 YFSETQ. V was trimmed by 1 base and J by 4 bases, leaving 9 bases between them. CDR3 nucleotide sequence: TGCGCCAGCAGCTTGATGGTCGGGTACGAGCAGTACTTC. This sequence encodes CASSLMVGYEQYF.

The V gene is TRBV7-9, the J gene TRBJ1-2, with D possibly being TRBD1 (6 bases). V lost 5 bases and J 4 bases, leaving 11 bases between the germline ends. The CDR3 spans 13 residues. Germline assignment: CDR1 SEHNR and CDR2 FQNEAQ (reference sequence). For the CDR3, the DNA is TGTGCCAGCAGCGACACAGGGACCTATGGCTACACCTTC. This gives the protein CASSDTGTYGYTF.

There are a few counts of this clonotype. The junction and the germline gene differ at one end; a read error may be behind it. The chain combines TRBV20-1 with TRBJ2-7; 9 bases are shared with TRBD1. Germline V gene data show CDR1 as DFQATT and CDR2 as SNEGSKA (reference sequence). CDR3 length equals 15 residues. Here the CDR3 DNA reads TGCAGTGCAAGAGGGGGAACAGGGGGCGCTTACGAGCAGTACTTC. It is translated as CSARGGTGGAYEQYF.

This chain connects TRBV6-2 or TRBV6-3 to TRBJ2-1; D may be TRBD1 or TRBD2 (5 bases each). The V gene's germline CDR1 is MNHEY and CDR2 SVGEGT. CDR3 length: 13 residues. The V gene lost 11 bases and the J gene lost 9 bases, with 20 bases spanning the gap. CDR3 sequence: CAVRADYQGEQFF. DNA of the CDR3: TGTGCCGTCCGGGCCGACTATCAGGGTGAGCAGTTCTTC.

This clonotype was found a few times. The chain recombines TRBV18 with TRBJ1-5, with no clear D. The CDR3 is 15 residues long. Germline CDR1 reads KGHSH; CDR2 reads LQKENI. Trimming pared 0 bases from V and 1 base from J, leaving 7 bases between. CDR3 loop: CASSPPPTSNQPQHF. The CDR3 nucleotides read TGTGCCAGCTCACCACCGCCGACCAGCAATCAGCCCCAGCATTTT.

A few counts support this clonotype. The chain has TRBV4-1 and TRBJ1-2, with 8 bases fitting TRBD1. The germline CDR1 and CDR2 sequences are MGHRA and YSYEKL. V was pared by 4 bases and J by 8 bases, with 3 bases of the junction left unmatched. The CDR3 length is 12 residues. The chain's CDR3 is CASSPTGVGYTF. CDR3 bases: TGCGCCAGCAGCCCGACAGGGGTAGGCTACACCTTC.

Only a few counts were recorded for this clonotype. The chain carries TRBV18 and TRBJ2-1, with D tentatively TRBD2 (6 bases). V was cut by 0 bases and J by 6 bases, with 9 bases left in between. CDR3 length: 14 amino acids. Germline loops: CDR1 KGHSH, CDR2 LQKENI. The CDR3 DNA is TGTGCCAGCTCACCACCGCCGGAGGGCAATGAGCAGTTCTTC. As protein: CASSPPPEGNEQFF.

The chain employs TRBV20-1 and TRBJ2-1, with D possibly matching TRBD2 (6 bases). Germline CDR1 reads DFQATT; CDR2 reads SNEGSKA (reference sequence). This CDR3 has 10 amino acids. Trimming took 3 bases from V and 14 from J, leaving 11 bases between them. The CDR3 is CSASRLGEFF. DNA for the CDR3: TGCAGTGCTAGCCGACTAGGCGAGTTCTTC.

The J gene is TRBJ1-4, the V gene TRBV4-2; no definite D call. The CDR3 is made up of 17 amino acids. Deletions cut 0 bases from V and 0 bases from J, with 11 bases between. CDR1 is LGHNA, CDR2 YNFKEQ, per germline. CDR3 in amino acids: CASSQDGQIATNEKLFF. Written as DNA, the CDR3 is TGTGCCAGCAGCCAAGACGGGCAAATTGCAACTAATGAAAAACTGTTTTTT.

This clonotype was seen a few times. This chain links TRBV5-1 with TRBJ2-1; D is possibly TRBD1 or TRBD2 (5 bases each). V was shortened by 2 bases and J by 2 bases, with 11 bases between the two germline ends. The CDR3 has 15 amino acids. Germline V gives CDR1 SGHRS, CDR2 YFSETQ. The CDR3 bases are TGCGCCAGCAGCTTAAGAGGGGAGCCCTACAATGAGCAGTTCTTC. This sequence encodes CASSLRGEPYNEQFF.

Many counts were recorded for this clonotype. V and J are TRBV9 and TRBJ2-2; TRBD2 is a possible D gene (6 bases). CDR1 and CDR2 (germline): SGDLS, YYNGEE. V was pared by 4 bases and J by 6 bases, with 13 bases between. The CDR3 has 14 amino acids. CDR3 amino acids: CASSRGLRAGELFF. The CDR3 DNA reads as TGTGCCAGCAGCCGGGGACTCCGCGCCGGGGAGCTGTTTTTT.

This clonotype showed up many times. V usage is TRBV2 and J usage is TRBJ1-3, with D possibly being TRBD1 (5 bases). Deletions cut 6 bases from V and 2 bases from J, with 11 bases between. Germline V CDR1 and CDR2: SNHLY, FYNNEI. CDR3 length: 14 amino acids. CDR3 amino acids: CASSDRGAGNTIYF. DNA of the CDR3: TGTGCCAGCAGCGACCGAGGGGCTGGAAACACCATATATTTT.

This clonotype has at least ten counts. This chain joins TRBV7-2 and TRBJ2-4, with TRBD1 as a possible D gene (5 bases). V lost 8 bases and J lost 0, with 8 bases in between. The CDR3 totals 13 residues. The germline V gene has CDR1 SGHTA and CDR2 FQGNSA. CDR3 DNA sequence: TGTGCCAGCGCAGGGATAGCCAAAAACATTCAGTACTTC. This sequence encodes CASAGIAKNIQYF.

This clonotype was seen a handful of times. The V and J genes are TRBV7-2 and TRBJ2-1; D is undetermined. CDR1 SGHTA and CDR2 FQGNSA come from the germline V gene. The CDR3 is made up of 13 amino acids. V lost 5 bases and J 6 bases, leaving 11 bases between the germline ends. This chain's CDR3 is CASSPYQINEQFF. The CDR3 DNA reads TGTGCCAGCAGCCCCTACCAGATCAATGAGCAGTTCTTC.

This clonotype was counted at least ten times. The rearrangement uses TRBV4-3 and TRBJ2-1; D remains unclear. The CDR3 runs 17 residues. V was shortened by 1 base and J by 2 bases, with 15 bases between the two germline ends. Germline V gene sequence: CDR1 LGHNA, CDR2 YSLEER. The CDR3 reads CASSQGPSGGPYNEQFF. In nucleotides, the CDR3 is TGCGCCAGCAGCCAAGGCCCCTCGGGCGGTCCCTACAATGAGCAGTTCTTC.